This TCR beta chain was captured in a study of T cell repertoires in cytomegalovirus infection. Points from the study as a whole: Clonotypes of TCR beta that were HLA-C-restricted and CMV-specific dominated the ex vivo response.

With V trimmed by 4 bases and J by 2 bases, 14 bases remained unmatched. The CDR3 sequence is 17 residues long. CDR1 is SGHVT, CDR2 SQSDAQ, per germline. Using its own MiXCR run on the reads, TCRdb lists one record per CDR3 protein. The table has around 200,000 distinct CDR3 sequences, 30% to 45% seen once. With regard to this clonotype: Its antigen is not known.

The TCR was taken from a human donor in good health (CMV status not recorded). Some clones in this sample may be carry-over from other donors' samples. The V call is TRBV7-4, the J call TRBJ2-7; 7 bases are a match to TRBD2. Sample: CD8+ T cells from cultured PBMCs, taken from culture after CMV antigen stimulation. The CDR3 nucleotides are TGTGCCAGCAGCTCTTTCCGCACTCGGGACTATCCCTACGAGCAGTACTTC. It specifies CASSSFRTRDYPYEQYF. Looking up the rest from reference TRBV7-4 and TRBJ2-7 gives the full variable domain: GAGVSQSPRYKVAKRGRDVALRCDSISGHVTLYWYRQTLGQGSEVLTYSQSDAQRDKSGRPSGRFSAERPERSVSTLKIQRTEQGDSAVYLCASSSFRTRDYPYEQYFGPGTRLTVT.